This TCR beta chain is from a study of CD8 T cells in Susac syndrome (dated by TCRdb to about 2019). Study-wide context: Of the Susac syndrome patients who were sequenced, about eight were in clinical remission while six had clinically active disease. Susac syndrome patients were therapy-naive, on corticosteroids (some also receiving IVIg), or on IVIg alone at blood withdrawal. Whether CD8+ T cell activation and differentiation in Susac syndrome was antigen driven was tested using repertoire sequencing. General conclusions and limits of the study: In patients with Susac syndrome, the CD4+ T cell repertoire showed no detectable clonal expansion. The TCR sequencing and HLA analysis was acknowledged to have included a relatively small number of individuals.

V trim: 5 bases; J trim: 0 bases; unmatched bases: 9. For CDR1 and CDR2, the germline V gene lists SGHTA and FQGNSA. Spanning cysteine to phenylalanine, the CDR3 consists of 17 amino acids. The kept DNA is CDR3 alone, 51 bases in frame from the first base. As regards this clonotype: The antigen it binds to is not known. Per-nucleotide qualities are absent, and no much larger clonotype sits a single base away.

RNA was extracted using the RNeasy kit, and roughly 0.5 to 1 ug of the RNA was reverse transcribed with random hexamers. The immunoSEQ multiplex PCR assay, which covers 54 Vbeta and 13 Jbeta segments, was used to amplify TCR beta CDR3 regions. Bias from PCR amplification was corrected by using a synthetic template baseline for primer optimization and for computational correction. The paper's data handling went like this. Reads were annotated to V, D and J genes according to IMGT and were analyzed with immunoSEQ Analyzer, with only productive sequences retained. To calculate clonality, Shannon entropy was normalized by log2 of the number of productive unique sequences and then subtracted from one. Public and private clones were assessed among the 100 most prevalent clones of each patient and control. Susac-specific clones were defined as absent from healthy and MS cohorts, 850 to 1,300 published viral clones and other ImmuneACCESS disease sequences. TCRdb itself trimmed the public reads at Q25 with fastp, ran MiXCR and retained productive beta chains. Entries that share a CDR3 protein sequence are merged under the most common genes and DNA. V and J calls and clone size were set by TCRdb, not the authors. The sample data list around 190,000 distinct CDR3 sequences, and 90% to 95% of these were observed just once. 0.12% of the sample rests with the top ten.

Peripheral blood CD8+ and CD4+ T cells from healthy donors, Susac syndrome patients and multiple sclerosis patients were profiled by high-throughput TCR beta sequencing. The Susac syndrome patients fulfilled recently defined diagnostic criteria for either definite or probable disease. Bulk CD8+ and CD4+ T cells were purified by magnetic negative isolation, while CD8+ TEMRA cells were enriched using FACS. Blood was drawn into EDTA tubes, processed within 24 hours, and PBMCs were isolated by density gradient centrifugation. PBMCs intended for TCR sequencing were cryopreserved in liquid nitrogen and thawed later in a water bath at 37 degrees C. Purity of sorted or isolated CD4+, CD8+ and CD8+ TEMRA cells was at least 90%.

This TCR was sampled from a human donor with Susac syndrome. The chain is encoded by TRBV7-2 joined to TRBJ2-1; 8 bases in the junction line up with TRBD2. The sample taken for sequencing was CD4+ T cells from PBMCs. The DNA sequence is given as TGTGCCAGCAGCCCCGGGGGGGCAGCGAGCTCCTACAATGAGCAGTTCTTC. Translated, it reads CASSPGGAASSYNEQFF. Outside the CDR3, residues come from the reference TRBV7-2 and TRBJ2-1 proteins, so the full variable domain is: GAGVSQSPSNKVTEKGKDVELRCDPISGHTALYWYRQSLGQGLEFLIYFQGNSAPDKSGLPSDRFSAERTGGSVSTLTIQRTQQEDSAVYLCASSPGGAASSYNEQFFGPGTRLTVL.